These 8 T cell receptor beta chains were all obtained from the same sample, sequenced in a study of OX40 agonist ivuxolimab in advanced cancers. The data were produced by immunoSEQ multiplex PCR, yet TCRdb's version contains in-frame clones alone and is incomplete. Among 45,000 to 65,000 clones listed, around 87% were seen once. Material: CD4+ or CD8+ T cells sorted from blood, obtained in a trial of the OX40 agonist ivuxolimab. These receptors all come from an adult with an advanced solid tumor such as melanoma, head and neck, liver or kidney cancer.

The genes are TRBV7-9 and TRBJ2-7; 10 positions match TRBD2. Trimming removed 5 bases from V and 4 bases from J; junction bases left unmatched: 8. The germline V gene has CDR1 SEHNR and CDR2 FQNEAQ (reference sequence). The CDR3 spans 15 residues. The CDR3 DNA reads TGTGCCAGCAGCCCCCGGCTAGCGGGAGTGTACGAGCAGTACTTC. Encoded protein: CASSPRLAGVYEQYF.

This chain links TRBV5-1 with TRBJ2-3; 7 bases are shared with TRBD2. Germline CDR1 reads SGHRS; CDR2 reads YFSETQ. CDR3 size: 15 residues. J lost 5 bases, V lost 4 bases, and 10 bases had no gene match. The CDR3 sequence: CASSLTSRSGDTQYF. DNA of the CDR3: TGCGCCAGCAGCCTGACTAGCCGGTCTGGAGATACGCAGTATTTT. The full variable domain, its missing parts supplied by reference TRBV5-1 and TRBJ2-3, is KAGVTQTPRYLIKTRGQQVTLSCSPISGHRSVSWYQQTPGQGLQFLFEYFSETQRNKGNFPGRFSGRQFSNSRSEMNVSTLELGDSALYLCASSLTSRSGDTQYFGPGTRLTVL.

By sample share, this clone is medium-sized (0.01 to 0.1%). The chain joins TRBV6-5 to TRBJ2-7; TRBD1 agrees at 9 bases. Trimming took 7 bases from V and 8 from J; bases not matched to a gene: 6. Germline CDR1 MNHEY, CDR2 SVGAGI. This CDR3 contains 12 residues. In DNA form, the CDR3 reads TGTGCCAGCATCTCACAGGGGGCGAAGCAGTACTTC. Amino acids: CASISQGAKQYF.

V gene TRBV6-1 combines with J gene TRBJ1-1; no clear D gene. Trimming took 3 bases from V and 7 from J, leaving 12 bases between them. Germline V CDR1 and CDR2: MNHNS, SASEGT. CDR3 length equals 13 residues. The CDR3 reads CASSELTLGEAFF. The CDR3 DNA reads TGTGCCAGCAGTGAGTTAACTTTGGGTGAAGCTTTCTTT.

V and J are TRBV7-2 and TRBJ1-5; 7 bases map to TRBD1. There are 15 residues in the CDR3. Trimming removed 1 base from V and 3 bases from J; junction bases left unmatched: 3. The germline V gene has CDR1 SGHTA and CDR2 FQGNSA. The chain's CDR3 is CASSLGTGFNQPQHF. The CDR3 DNA reads TGTGCCAGCAGCTTAGGGACAGGTTTCAATCAGCCCCAGCATTTT.

V usage is TRBV5-1 and J usage is TRBJ1-3; TRBD1 matches 7 bases. The length of the CDR3 is 16 residues. The germline CDR1 and CDR2 sequences are SGHRS and YFSETQ. Trimming removed 2 bases from V and 2 bases from J; junction bases left unmatched: 7. For the CDR3, the DNA is TGCGCCAGCAGCTTATACCCAGGGGGAGCTGGAAACACCATATATTTT. Translation gives CASSLYPGGAGNTIYF.

The V call is TRBV6-6, the J call TRBJ1-1, with D possibly being TRBD1 (5 bases). Deletions cut 2 bases from V and 4 bases from J, with 14 bases between. The CDR3 contains 15 residues. The germline gives CDR1 MNHNY, CDR2 SVGAGI (reference sequence). The DNA of the CDR3 is TGTGCCAGCAGTTACGGGGGGGTTGACACCACTGAAGCTTTCTTT. Amino acids: CASSYGGVDTTEAFF.

In this sample, this clone turned up once. The gene calls are TRBV28 and TRBJ1-1, with D perhaps matching TRBD1 (5 bases). The CDR3 is made up of 15 amino acids. V was pared by 6 bases and J by 11 bases, with 25 bases between. Germline values: CDR1 MDHEN, CDR2 SYDVKM. The CDR3 spells CASSAEGTSASKAFF. CDR3 in DNA: TGTGCCAGCAGCGCAGAAGGGACGTCAGCCTCGAAGGCTTTCTTT.